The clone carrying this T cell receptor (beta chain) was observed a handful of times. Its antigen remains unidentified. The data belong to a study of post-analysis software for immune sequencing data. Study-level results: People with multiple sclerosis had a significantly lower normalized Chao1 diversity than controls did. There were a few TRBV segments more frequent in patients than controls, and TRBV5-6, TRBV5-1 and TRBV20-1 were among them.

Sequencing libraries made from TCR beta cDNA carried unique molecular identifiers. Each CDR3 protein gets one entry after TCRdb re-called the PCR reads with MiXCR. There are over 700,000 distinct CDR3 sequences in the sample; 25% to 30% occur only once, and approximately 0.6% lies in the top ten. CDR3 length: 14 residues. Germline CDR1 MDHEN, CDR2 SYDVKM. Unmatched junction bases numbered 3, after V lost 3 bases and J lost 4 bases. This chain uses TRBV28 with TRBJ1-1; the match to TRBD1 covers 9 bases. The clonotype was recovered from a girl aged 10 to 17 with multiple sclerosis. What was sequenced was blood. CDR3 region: CASSFPTGGTEAFF. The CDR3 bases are TGTGCCAGCAGTTTCCCGACAGGGGGCACTGAAGCTTTCTTT. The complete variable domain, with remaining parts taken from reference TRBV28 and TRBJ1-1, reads DVKVTQSSRYLVKRTGEKVFLECVQDMDHENMFWYRQDPGLGLRLIYFSYDVKMKEKGDIPEGYSVSREKKERFSLILESASTNQTSMYLCASSFPTGGTEAFFGQGTRLTVV.